This T cell receptor (beta chain) is drawn from a study of blood T cells in healthy people across ages. This clonotype was seen repeatedly, ten times or more. This CDR3 contains 14 residues. V gave up 0 bases and J gave up 3 bases, with 6 bases separating them. Germline-derived CDR1 and CDR2 are SGHTA and FQGTGA. The second PCR ran roughly 7 to 12 cycles with a sample-barcoded 5' primer and J-beta primers. TCRdb reanalysed the 5' RACE reads using MiXCR and keeps one entry per CDR3 protein. This table has around 1.5 million distinct CDR3 sequences, 30% to 40% appearing once. The chain couples TRBV7-3 to TRBJ2-1; D is perhaps TRBD2 (5 bases). The receptor was isolated from a woman aged 25-40 years in good health. Sequencing was carried out using blood. This chain's CDR3 is CASSLTAGYNEQFF. CDR3 nucleotides: TGTGCCAGCAGCTTAACGGCGGGCTACAATGAGCAGTTCTTC.